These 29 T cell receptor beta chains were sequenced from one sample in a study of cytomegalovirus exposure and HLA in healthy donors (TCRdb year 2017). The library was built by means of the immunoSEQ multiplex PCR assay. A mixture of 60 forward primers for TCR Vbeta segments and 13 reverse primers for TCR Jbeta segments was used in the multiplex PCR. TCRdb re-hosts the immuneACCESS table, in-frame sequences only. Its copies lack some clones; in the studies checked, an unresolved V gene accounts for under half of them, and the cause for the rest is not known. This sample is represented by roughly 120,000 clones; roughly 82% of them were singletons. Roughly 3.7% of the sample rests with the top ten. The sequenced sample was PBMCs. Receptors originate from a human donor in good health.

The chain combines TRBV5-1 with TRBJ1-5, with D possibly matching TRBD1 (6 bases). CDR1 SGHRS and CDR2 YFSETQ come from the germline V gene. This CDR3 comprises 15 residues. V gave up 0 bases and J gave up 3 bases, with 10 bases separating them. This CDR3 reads CASSLDGQNNQPQHF. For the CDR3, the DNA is TGCGCCAGCAGCTTGGACGGACAGAACAATCAGCCCCAGCATTTT.

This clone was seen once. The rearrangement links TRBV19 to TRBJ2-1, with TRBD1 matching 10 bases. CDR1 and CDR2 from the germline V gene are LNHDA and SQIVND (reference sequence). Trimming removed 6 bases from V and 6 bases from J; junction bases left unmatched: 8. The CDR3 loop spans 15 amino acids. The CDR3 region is CASSVTGGAGNEQFF. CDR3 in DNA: TGTGCCAGTAGCGTGACAGGGGGCGCAGGCAATGAGCAGTTCTTC.

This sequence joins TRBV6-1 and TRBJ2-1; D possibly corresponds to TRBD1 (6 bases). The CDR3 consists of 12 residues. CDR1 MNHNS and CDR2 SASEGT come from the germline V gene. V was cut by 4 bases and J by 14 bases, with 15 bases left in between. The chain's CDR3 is CASSAGTGMKFF. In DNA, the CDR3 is TGTGCCAGCAGTGCGGGCACAGGGATGAAGTTCTTC.

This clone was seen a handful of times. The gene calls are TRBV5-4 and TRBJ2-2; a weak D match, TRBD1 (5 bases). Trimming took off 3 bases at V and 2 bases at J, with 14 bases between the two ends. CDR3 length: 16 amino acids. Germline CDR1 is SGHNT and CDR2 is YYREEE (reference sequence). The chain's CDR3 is CASSSKGHRNTGELFF. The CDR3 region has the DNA TGTGCCAGCAGCTCGAAAGGACACCGAAACACCGGGGAGCTGTTTTTT.

CDR3 sequence (DNA): TGTGCCAGCAGCTTAGGCGCAGGGGCACCGAACACCGGGGAGCTGTTTTTT. It specifies CASSLGAGAPNTGELFF. The V and J genes are TRBV7-9 and TRBJ2-2, with D perhaps TRBD1 (6 bases). The V end was cut by 1 base, the J end by 0 bases, with 12 bases between. The CDR3 sequence is 17 residues long. Per germline, CDR1 SEHNR and CDR2 FQNEAQ (reference sequence). The whole variable domain, remainder taken from reference TRBV7-9 and TRBJ2-2, is DTGVSQNPRHKITKRGQNVTFRCDPISEHNRLYWYRQTLGQGPEFLTYFQNEAQLEKSRLLSDRFSAERPKGSFSTLEIQRTEQGDSAMYLCASSLGAGAPNTGELFFGEGSRLTVL.

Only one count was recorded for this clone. The CDR3 reads CSARTSGRANEQFF. The CDR3 DNA reads TGCAGCGCCAGGACTAGCGGGAGGGCCAATGAGCAGTTCTTC. This chain joins TRBV29-1 and TRBJ2-1; TRBD2 aligns across 15 bases. The V gene's germline CDR1 is SQVTM and CDR2 ANQGSEA. J was trimmed by 6 bases and V by 7 bases; bases with no gene match: 4. The CDR3 length is 14 residues.

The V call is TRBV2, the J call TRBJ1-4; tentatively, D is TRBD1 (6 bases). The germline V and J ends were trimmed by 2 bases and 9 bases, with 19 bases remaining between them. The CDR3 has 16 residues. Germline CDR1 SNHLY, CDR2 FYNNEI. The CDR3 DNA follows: TGTGCCAGCAGTGAAAGTCGGGCAGGGGTTGCGCAAAAACTGTTTTTT. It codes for CASSESRAGVAQKLFF.

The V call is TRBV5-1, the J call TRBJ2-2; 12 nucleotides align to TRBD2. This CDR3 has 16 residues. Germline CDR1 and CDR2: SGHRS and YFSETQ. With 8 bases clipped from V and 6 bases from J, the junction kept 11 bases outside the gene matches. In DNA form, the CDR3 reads TGCGCCAGTACACTAGCGGGAGGAAGGTCTGCCGGGGAGCTGTTTTTT. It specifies CASTLAGGRSAGELFF.

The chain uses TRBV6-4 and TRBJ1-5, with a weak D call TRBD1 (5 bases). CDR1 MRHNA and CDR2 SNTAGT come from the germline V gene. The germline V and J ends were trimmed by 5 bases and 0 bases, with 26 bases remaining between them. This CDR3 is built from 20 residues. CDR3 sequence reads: CASSNPGGKALGVSNQPQHF. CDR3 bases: TGTGCCAGCAGTAACCCCGGGGGGAAAGCGCTTGGGGTTAGCAATCAGCCCCAGCATTTT.

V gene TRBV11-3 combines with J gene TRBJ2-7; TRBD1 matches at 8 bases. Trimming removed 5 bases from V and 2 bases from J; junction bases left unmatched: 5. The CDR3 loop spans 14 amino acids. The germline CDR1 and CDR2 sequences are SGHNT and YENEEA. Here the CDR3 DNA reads TGTGCCAGCAGCCCCCGGGACAGGACCTACGAGCAGTACTTC. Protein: CASSPRDRTYEQYF.

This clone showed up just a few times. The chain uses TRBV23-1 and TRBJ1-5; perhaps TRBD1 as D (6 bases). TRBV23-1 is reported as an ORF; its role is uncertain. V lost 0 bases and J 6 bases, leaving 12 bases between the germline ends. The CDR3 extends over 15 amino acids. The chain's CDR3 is CASSQSGGERQPQHF. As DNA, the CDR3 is TGCGCCAGCAGTCAATCAGGGGGGGAGCGTCAGCCCCAGCATTTT.

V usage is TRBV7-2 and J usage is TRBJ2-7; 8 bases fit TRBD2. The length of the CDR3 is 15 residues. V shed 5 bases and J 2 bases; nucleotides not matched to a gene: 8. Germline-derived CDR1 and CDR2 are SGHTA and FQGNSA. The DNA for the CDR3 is TGTGCCAGCAGCCCGGGGCTAGCGGGCCCCTACGAGCAGTACTTC. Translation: CASSPGLAGPYEQYF.

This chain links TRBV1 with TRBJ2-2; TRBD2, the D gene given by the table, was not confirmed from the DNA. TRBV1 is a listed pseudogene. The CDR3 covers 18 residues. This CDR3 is CTSSQEELAGLGTGELFF. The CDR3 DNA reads TGCACCAGCAGCCAAGAGGAATTGGCGGGACTTGGGACCGGGGAGCTGTTTTTT.

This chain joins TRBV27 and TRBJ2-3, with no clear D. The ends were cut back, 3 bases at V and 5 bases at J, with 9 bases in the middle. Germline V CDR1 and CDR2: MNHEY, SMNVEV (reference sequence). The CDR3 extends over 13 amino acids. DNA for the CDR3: TGTGCCAGCAGTTTTCAACAGAGAGATACGCAGTATTTT. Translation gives CASSFQQRDTQYF.

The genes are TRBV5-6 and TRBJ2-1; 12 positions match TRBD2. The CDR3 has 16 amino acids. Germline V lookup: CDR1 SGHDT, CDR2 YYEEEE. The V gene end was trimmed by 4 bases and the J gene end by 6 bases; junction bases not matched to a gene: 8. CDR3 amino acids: CASSPRLAGVGNEQFF. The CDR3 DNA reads TGTGCCAGCAGCCCGAGACTAGCGGGAGTGGGCAATGAGCAGTTCTTC.

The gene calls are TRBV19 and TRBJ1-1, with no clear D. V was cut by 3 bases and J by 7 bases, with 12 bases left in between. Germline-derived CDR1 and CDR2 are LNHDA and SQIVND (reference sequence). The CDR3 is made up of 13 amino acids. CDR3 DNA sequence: TGTGCCAGTAGTATCCTAGCAGAGAATGAAGCTTTCTTT. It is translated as CASSILAENEAFF.

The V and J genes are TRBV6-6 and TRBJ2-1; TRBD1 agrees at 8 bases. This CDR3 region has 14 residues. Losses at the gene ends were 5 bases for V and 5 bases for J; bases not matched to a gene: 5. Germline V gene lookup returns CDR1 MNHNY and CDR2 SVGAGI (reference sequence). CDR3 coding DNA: TGTGCCAGCAGTCGGGACAGGCTGGACAATGAGCAGTTCTTC. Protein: CASSRDRLDNEQFF.

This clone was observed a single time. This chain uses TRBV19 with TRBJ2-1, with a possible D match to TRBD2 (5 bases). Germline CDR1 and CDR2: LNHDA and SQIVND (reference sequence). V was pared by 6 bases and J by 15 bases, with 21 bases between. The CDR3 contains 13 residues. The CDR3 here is CASSSLSIGGTFF. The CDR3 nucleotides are TGTGCCAGTAGCTCCCTTAGTATAGGAGGCACGTTCTTC.

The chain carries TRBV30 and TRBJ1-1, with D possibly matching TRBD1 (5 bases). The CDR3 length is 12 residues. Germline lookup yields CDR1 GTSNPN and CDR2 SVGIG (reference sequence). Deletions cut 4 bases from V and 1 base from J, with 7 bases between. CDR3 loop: CAWTGKNTEAFF. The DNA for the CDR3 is TGTGCCTGGACAGGGAAGAACACTGAAGCTTTCTTT.

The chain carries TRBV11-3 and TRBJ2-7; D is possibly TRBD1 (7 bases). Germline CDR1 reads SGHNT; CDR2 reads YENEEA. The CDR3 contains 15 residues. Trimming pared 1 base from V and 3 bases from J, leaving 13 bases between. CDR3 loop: CASSLGQGGRYEQYF. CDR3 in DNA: TGTGCCAGCAGCTTAGGGCAGGGGGGTCGCTACGAGCAGTACTTC. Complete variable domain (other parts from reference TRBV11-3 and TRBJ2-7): EAGVVQSPRYKIIEKKQPVAFWCNPISGHNTLYWYLQNLGQGPELLIRYENEEAVDDSQLPKDRFSAERLKGVDSTLKIQPAELGDSAVYLCASSLGQGGRYEQYFGPGTRLTVT.

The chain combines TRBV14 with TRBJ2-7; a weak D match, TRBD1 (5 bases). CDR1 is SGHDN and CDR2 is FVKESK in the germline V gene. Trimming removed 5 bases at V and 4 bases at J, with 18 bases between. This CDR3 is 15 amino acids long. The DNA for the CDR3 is TGTGCCAGCAGCGAAGGCAGGGCCCTCTTATACGAGCAGTACTTC. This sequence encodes CASSEGRALLYEQYF. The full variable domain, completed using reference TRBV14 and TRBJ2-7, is EAGVTQFPSHSVIEKGQTVTLRCDPISGHDNLYWYRRVMGKEIKFLLHFVKESKQDESGMPNNRFLAERTGGTYSTLKVQPAELEDSGVYFCASSEGRALLYEQYFGPGTRLTVT.

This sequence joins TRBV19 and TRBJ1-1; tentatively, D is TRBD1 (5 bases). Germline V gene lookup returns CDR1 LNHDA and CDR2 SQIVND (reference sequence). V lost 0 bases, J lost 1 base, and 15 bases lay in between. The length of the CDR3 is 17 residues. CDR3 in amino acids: CASSIDRGTIGNTEAFF. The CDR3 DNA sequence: TGTGCCAGTAGTATAGATCGGGGGACTATAGGGAACACTGAAGCTTTCTTT. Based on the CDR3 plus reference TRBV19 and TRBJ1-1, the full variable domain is DGGITQSPKYLFRKEGQNVTLSCEQNLNHDAMYWYRQDPGQGLRLIYYSQIVNDFQKGDIAEGYSVSREKKESFPLTVTSAQKNPTAFYLCASSIDRGTIGNTEAFFGQGTRLTVV.

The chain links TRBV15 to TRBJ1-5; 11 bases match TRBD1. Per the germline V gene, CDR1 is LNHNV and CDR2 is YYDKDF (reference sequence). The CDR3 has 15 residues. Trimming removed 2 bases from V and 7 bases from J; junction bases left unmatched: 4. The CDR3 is CATSRRGQGVQPQHF. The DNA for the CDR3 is TGTGCCACCAGCAGAAGGGGACAGGGGGTCCAGCCCCAGCATTTT.

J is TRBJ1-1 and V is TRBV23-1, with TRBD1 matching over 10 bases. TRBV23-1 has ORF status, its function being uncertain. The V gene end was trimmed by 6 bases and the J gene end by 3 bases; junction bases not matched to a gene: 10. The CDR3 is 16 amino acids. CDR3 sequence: CASSPGTGERDTEAFF. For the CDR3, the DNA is TGCGCCAGCAGCCCCGGGACAGGGGAAAGGGACACTGAAGCTTTCTTT.

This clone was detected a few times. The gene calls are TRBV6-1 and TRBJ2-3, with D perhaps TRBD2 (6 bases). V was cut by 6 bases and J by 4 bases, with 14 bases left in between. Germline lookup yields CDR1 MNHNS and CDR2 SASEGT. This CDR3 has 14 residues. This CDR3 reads CASRLREYADTQYF. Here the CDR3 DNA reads TGTGCCAGCAGGCTTCGGGAGTATGCAGATACGCAGTATTTT.

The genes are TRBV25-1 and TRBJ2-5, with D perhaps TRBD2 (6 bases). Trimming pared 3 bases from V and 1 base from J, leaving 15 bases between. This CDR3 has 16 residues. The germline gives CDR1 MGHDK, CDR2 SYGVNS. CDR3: CASSDSLGTPQETQYF. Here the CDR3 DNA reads TGTGCCAGCAGTGATTCCCTCGGGACTCCCCAAGAGACCCAGTACTTC.

The CDR3 DNA reads TGTGCCAGCAGCTTGGGCGGGACAGGGATCTACGAGCAGTACTTC. Translated, it gives CASSLGGTGIYEQYF. The V call is TRBV11-1, the J call TRBJ2-7; 9 nucleotides line up with TRBD1. This CDR3 is built from 15 residues. Germline CDR1 reads SGHAT; CDR2 reads FQDESV (reference sequence). With V trimmed by 3 bases and J by 3 bases, 6 bases remained unmatched.

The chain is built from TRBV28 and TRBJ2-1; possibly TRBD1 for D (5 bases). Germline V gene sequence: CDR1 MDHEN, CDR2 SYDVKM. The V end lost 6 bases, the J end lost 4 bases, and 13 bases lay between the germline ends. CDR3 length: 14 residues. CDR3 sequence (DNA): TGTGCCAGCAGAAAAACCAGGGATTACAATGAGCAGTTCTTC. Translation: CASRKTRDYNEQFF.

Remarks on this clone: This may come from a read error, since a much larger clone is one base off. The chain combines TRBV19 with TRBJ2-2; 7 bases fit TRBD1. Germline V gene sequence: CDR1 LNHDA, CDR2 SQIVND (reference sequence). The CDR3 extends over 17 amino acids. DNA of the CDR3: TGTGCCAGTAGTATACGAAGGACAGGAAAGAACGCCGGGGAGCTGTTTTTT. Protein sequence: CASSIRRTGKNAGELFF.